Shown below are 23 T cell receptor beta chains from a single sample sequenced in a study of T cell responses to AZD1222 COVID-19 vaccine. Profiling relied on immunoSEQ multiplex PCR, and the TCRdb table lists in-frame clones only, not all of them. There are 93,000 or so clones in the sample; about 90% occur only once, and about 20% lies in the top ten. The starting material was peripheral blood, obtained on day 0 of AZD1222 vaccination. These receptors came from an adult in good health.

This clone was counted once. The V gene is TRBV12-3 or TRBV12-4, the J gene TRBJ2-4; TRBD1 is a possible D gene (5 bases). With 4 bases removed from V and 9 bases from J, the gap between germline ends came to 10 bases. The CDR3 loop spans 12 amino acids. The CDR3 nucleotides read TGTGCCAGCAGTTCGACAGATGGCATTCAGTACTTC. Amino acid sequence: CASSSTDGIQYF.

V and J are TRBV27 and TRBJ1-2; TRBD1 aligns across 9 bases. Germline V gene lookup returns CDR1 MNHEY and CDR2 SMNVEV (reference sequence). The CDR3 loop spans 15 amino acids. J was trimmed by 5 bases and V by 4 bases; bases with no gene match: 8. CDR3 loop: CASSWGQGSAYGYTF. The CDR3 nucleotides are TGTGCCAGCAGTTGGGGACAGGGATCGGCGTATGGCTACACCTTC.

V is TRBV15 and J is TRBJ1-5, with D hard to call. V dropped 5 bases and J dropped 2 bases, with 10 bases sitting between them. The germline V gene has CDR1 LNHNV and CDR2 YYDKDF (reference sequence). The CDR3 runs to 14 residues. The CDR3 protein is CATSGGYGNQPQHF. CDR3 nucleotides: TGTGCCACCAGCGGCGGTTACGGCAATCAGCCCCAGCATTTT.

The rearrangement joins TRBV18 to TRBJ1-5; D not certain. V dropped 6 bases and J dropped 0 bases, with 9 bases sitting between them. The CDR3 length is 14 residues. The germline gives CDR1 KGHSH, CDR2 LQKENI. The CDR3 DNA follows: TGTGCCAGCTCTCCTCGTTATAGCAATCAGCCCCAGCATTTT. This codes for CASSPRYSNQPQHF.

This clone has only a few counts. The V gene is TRBV6-1, the J gene TRBJ1-6; TRBD1 matches at 7 bases. V lost 3 bases to trimming and J lost 7 bases; unmatched junction nucleotides: 6. Germline values: CDR1 MNHNS, CDR2 SASEGT. The CDR3 contains 15 residues. The DNA of the CDR3 is TGTGCCAGCAGTGAGGGGGACAGAGCAAATTCACCCCTCCACTTT. Translating gives CASSEGDRANSPLHF.

The chain employs TRBV7-9 and TRBJ1-6; TRBD1 is a possible D gene (6 bases). Germline V lookup: CDR1 SEHNR, CDR2 FQNEAQ (reference sequence). This CDR3 is 16 amino acids long. V lost 6 bases and J 6 bases, leaving 18 bases between the germline ends. The CDR3 bases are TGTGCCAGCAGTGTCTGGCGGGGGCTCGGTAATTCACCCCTCCACTTT. It yields the protein CASSVWRGLGNSPLHF.

V and J are TRBV13 and TRBJ2-2; the D call may be TRBD1 or TRBD2 (5 bases each). V lost 4 bases and J 3 bases, leaving 15 bases between the germline ends. CDR3 length: 16 amino acids. Germline V gene lookup returns CDR1 PRHDT and CDR2 FYEKMQ (reference sequence). CDR3 sequence reads: CASSSRDEWDTGELFF. CDR3 DNA sequence: TGTGCCAGCAGCTCCCGGGACGAGTGGGACACCGGGGAGCTGTTTTTT. The full variable domain, rest sourced from reference TRBV13 and TRBJ2-2, is AAGVIQSPRHLIKEKRETATLKCYPIPRHDTVYWYQQGPGQDPQFLISFYEKMQSDKGSIPDRFSAQQFSDYHSELNMSSLELGDSALYFCASSSRDEWDTGELFFGEGSRLTVL.

The CDR3 coding sequence is TGTGCCAGCAGTTATAGAGAGGCGGACTACGAGCAGTACTTC. It specifies CASSYREADYEQYF. The chain carries TRBV6-2 or TRBV6-3 and TRBJ2-7, with no clear D. The V and J ends lost 3 bases and 3 bases respectively, with 12 bases between them. CDR3 length: 14 amino acids. Germline CDR1 reads MNHEY; CDR2 reads SVGEGT.

The gene calls are TRBV7-9 and TRBJ2-7; D is undetermined. The V and J ends lost 4 bases and 1 base respectively, with 5 bases between them. CDR1 is SEHNR and CDR2 is FQNEAQ in the germline V gene (reference sequence). The CDR3 contains 12 residues. The CDR3 loop is CASSSHSYEQYF. DNA for the CDR3: TGTGCCAGCAGCTCACATTCCTACGAGCAGTACTTC.

This chain links TRBV6-5 with TRBJ2-5; unclear D gene. The V gene lost 9 bases and the J gene lost 3 bases, with 20 bases spanning the gap. CDR3 length equals 15 residues. The V gene's germline CDR1 is MNHEY and CDR2 SVGAGI. The CDR3 loop reads CARARIQERKETQYF. CDR3 DNA: TGTGCCAGAGCCCGGATTCAGGAAAGGAAAGAGACCCAGTACTTC.

The CDR3 here is CASSFKGNGYTF. The CDR3 DNA sequence: TGTGCCAGCAGCTTTAAGGGAAATGGCTACACCTTC. This rearrangement joins TRBV7-9 to TRBJ1-2; D uncertain. CDR1 SEHNR and CDR2 FQNEAQ come from the germline V gene (reference sequence). CDR3 length: 12 amino acids. The V end was cut by 3 bases, the J end by 6 bases, with 8 bases between.

The rearrangement joins TRBV28 to TRBJ1-4; 7 nucleotides agree with TRBD1. Germline CDR1 is MDHEN and CDR2 is SYDVKM. The CDR3 extends over 12 amino acids. V shed 8 bases and J 7 bases; nucleotides not matched to a gene: 4. CDR3 DNA sequence: TGTGCCAGCGCACAGGGGATTGAAAAACTGTTTTTT. Translating gives CASAQGIEKLFF.

The J gene is TRBJ2-1, the V gene TRBV12-3 or TRBV12-4; no reliable D call. V lost 3 bases and J lost 12, with 9 bases in between. CDR3 length equals 11 residues. The CDR3 reads CASSLYTGQFF. DNA of the CDR3: TGTGCCAGCAGTTTGTATACGGGGCAGTTCTTC.

J is TRBJ1-5 and V is TRBV7-2; D not certain. Trimming pared 2 bases from V and 6 bases from J, leaving 8 bases between. The germline V gene encodes CDR1 SGHTA and CDR2 FQGNSA. The CDR3 is 13 residues long. Written as DNA, the CDR3 is TGTGCCAGCAGCTTAATCTACAGTCAGCCCCAGCATTTT. Protein: CASSLIYSQPQHF. Variable domain in full (rest from reference TRBV7-2 and TRBJ1-5): GAGVSQSPSNKVTEKGKDVELRCDPISGHTALYWYRQSLGQGLEFLIYFQGNSAPDKSGLPSDRFSAERTGGSVSTLTIQRTQQEDSAVYLCASSLIYSQPQHFGDGTRLSIL.

This chain uses TRBV7-2 with TRBJ2-3, with D perhaps matching TRBD2 (6 bases). The CDR3 is 16 amino acids. V was pared by 1 base and J by 3 bases, with 14 bases between. CDR1 SGHTA and CDR2 FQGNSA come from the germline V gene. This CDR3 is CASSLVYGGRTDTQYF. In nucleotides, the CDR3 is TGTGCCAGCAGCTTAGTATACGGGGGTAGGACAGATACGCAGTATTTT.

This clone was seen a handful of times. The chain employs TRBV20-1 and TRBJ1-4; D unresolved. CDR1 is DFQATT and CDR2 is SNEGSKA in the germline V gene (reference sequence). Trimming shortened V by 3 bases and J by 0 bases, and 11 bases separated the two germline ends. The CDR3 consists of 15 residues. CDR3 protein: CSASLSGATNEKLFF. The CDR3 DNA is TGCAGTGCTAGTTTGTCCGGCGCAACTAATGAAAAACTGTTTTTT.

The rearrangement links TRBV9 to TRBJ2-5; weak D call: TRBD2 (5 bases). The CDR3 runs 16 residues. The V and J ends lost 3 bases and 2 bases respectively, with 17 bases between them. CDR1 and CDR2 from the germline V gene are SGDLS and YYNGEE. CDR3 protein: CASSDRSGFEQETQYF. The CDR3 DNA is TGTGCCAGCAGCGACCGCTCGGGATTTGAGCAAGAGACCCAGTACTTC.

This rearrangement joins TRBV15 to TRBJ2-7; 8 nucleotides align to TRBD2. CDR1 and CDR2 from the germline V gene are LNHNV and YYDKDF (reference sequence). CDR3 length equals 14 residues. V trimming: 8 bases; J trimming: 1 base; junction bases outside the gene matches: 7. CDR3 coding DNA: TGTGCCACCGGTAGCGGGGACTCGTCCTACGAGCAGTACTTC. The encoded protein is CATGSGDSSYEQYF.

The rearrangement uses TRBV2 and TRBJ2-2; the D gene is possibly TRBD1 (6 bases). CDR1 is SNHLY, CDR2 FYNNEI, per germline. The length of the CDR3 is 15 residues. Between the trimmed V and J ends, which lost 9 bases and 3 bases, there was a span of 17 bases. CDR3 nucleotide sequence: TGTGCCAGTTTGAGTGGGGGCACCGACACCGGGGAGCTGTTTTTT. Translation gives CASLSGGTDTGELFF.

The chain is built from TRBV9 and TRBJ2-4, with a possible D match to TRBD2 (7 bases). V gave up 3 bases and J gave up 10 bases, with 23 bases separating them. CDR1 and CDR2 (germline): SGDLS, YYNGEE. CDR3 length equals 16 residues. The CDR3 bases are TGTGCCAGCAGCGCGGGGATAGGCGGGGGCAGGGTTATTCAGTACTTC. Translating gives CASSAGIGGGRVIQYF.

The CDR3 DNA is TGTGCCAGCAGTGACAGGGGCAATCAGCCCCAGCATTTT. This codes for CASSDRGNQPQHF. The chain uses TRBV25-1 and TRBJ1-5; a possible D gene is TRBD1 (5 bases). V was trimmed by 3 bases and J by 2 bases, leaving 5 bases between them. The CDR3 contains 13 residues. Germline V CDR1 and CDR2: MGHDK, SYGVNS.

This clone was observed once. The sample has other DNA sequences that encode this CDR3 too. For the CDR3, the DNA is TGTGCCAGCAGTTATTTCGGGAATCAGCCCCAGCATTTT. Residues: CASSYFGNQPQHF. The chain links TRBV6-2 or TRBV6-3 to TRBJ1-5; D gene uncertain. V gave up 3 bases and J gave up 4 bases, with 7 bases separating them. Germline loops: CDR1 MNHEY, CDR2 SVGEGT. The CDR3 runs to 13 residues.

In its sample, this clone was seen once. The J gene is TRBJ2-3, the V gene TRBV18; D call uncertain. The length of the CDR3 is 12 residues. In germline, CDR1 is KGHSH, CDR2 LQKENI. V gave up 5 bases and J gave up 2 bases, with 5 bases separating them. DNA for the CDR3: TGTGCCAGCTCATCCTACACAGATACGCAGTATTTT. Translated: CASSSYTDTQYF.